A selection of T cell receptor beta chains follows, all from one sample in a study of cytomegalovirus exposure and HLA in healthy donors. TCRdb's copy holds only in-frame clones and misses some; the assay was immunoSEQ multiplex PCR. The sample yields about 170,000 clones, approximately 85% seen once. Sequencing used PBMCs. These receptors all come from a girl aged 2 to 9 in good health and CMV-seropositive. Each CDR3 is given with its conserved first and last residue. The order of the fields is V gene, J gene, clone size, D gene, CDR3 protein, CDR3 DNA. The D gene is left open where the match is weak. Size is stated for part of the rows, as once, few or many counts, or as a class when the clone is expanded.

v_gene: TRBV5-1
j_gene: TRBJ2-1
abundance: NA
d_gene: NA
CDR3aa: CASSPSSGTYNEQFF
CDR3nt: TGCGCCAGCAGCCCGAGTAGCGGAACCTACAATGAACAGTTCTTC

v_gene: TRBV5-4
j_gene: TRBJ2-2
abundance: many
d_gene: NA
CDR3aa: CASTWEEGEGTGELFF
CDR3nt: TGTGCCAGCACCTGGGAGGAGGGAGAAGGCACCGGGGAGCTGTTTTTT

v_gene: TRBV9
j_gene: TRBJ2-6
abundance: NA
d_gene: NA
CDR3aa: CASSAGANVLTF
CDR3nt: TGTGCCAGCAGCGCAGGGGCCAACGTCCTGACTTTC

v_gene: TRBV5-4
j_gene: TRBJ2-2
abundance: NA
d_gene: NA
CDR3aa: CASSLYTGELFF
CDR3nt: TGTGCCAGCAGCCTATACACCGGGGAGCTGTTTTTT

v_gene: TRBV21-1
j_gene: TRBJ1-3
abundance: NA
d_gene: NA
CDR3aa: CASTEDSGNTIYF
CDR3nt: TGTGCCAGCACAGAGGACTCTGGAAACACCATATATTTT

v_gene: TRBV11-3
j_gene: TRBJ2-1
abundance: few
d_gene: TRBD2
CDR3aa: CASSLAGTSGRNEQFF
CDR3nt: TGTGCCAGCAGCTTAGCGGGGACTAGCGGGAGAAATGAGCAGTTCTTC

v_gene: TRBV9
j_gene: TRBJ2-5
abundance: NA
d_gene: NA
CDR3aa: CASSMGHLKGRETQYF
CDR3nt: TGTGCCAGCAGCATGGGACACCTCAAGGGGCGAGAGACCCAGTACTTC

v_gene: TRBV27
j_gene: TRBJ1-1
abundance: NA
d_gene: TRBD1
CDR3aa: CASSPPGQGSGSEAFF
CDR3nt: TGTGCCAGCAGTCCTCCGGGACAGGGGTCGGGTTCTGAAGCTTTCTTT

v_gene: TRBV28
j_gene: TRBJ1-4
abundance: NA
d_gene: NA
CDR3aa: CASSLWGGGELTNEKLFF
CDR3nt: TGTGCCAGCAGTTTATGGGGAGGGGGGGAGCTAACTAATGAAAAACTGTTTTTT

v_gene: TRBV19
j_gene: TRBJ2-5
abundance: NA
d_gene: NA
CDR3aa: CASSQQETQYF
CDR3nt: TGTGCCAGTTCCCAGCAAGAGACCCAGTACTTC

v_gene: TRBV6-6
j_gene: TRBJ1-5
abundance: NA
d_gene: NA
CDR3aa: CASRSAEGNQPQHF
CDR3nt: TGTGCCAGCAGGTCAGCGGAGGGCAATCAGCCCCAGCATTTT

v_gene: TRBV6-1
j_gene: TRBJ1-1
abundance: few
d_gene: NA
CDR3aa: CASSPYGGLNTEAFF
CDR3nt: TGTGCCAGCAGTCCCTACGGGGGTTTGAACACTGAAGCTTTCTTT

v_gene: TRBV27
j_gene: TRBJ2-7
abundance: NA
d_gene: NA
CDR3aa: CASSHQTGRELYEQYF
CDR3nt: TGTGCCAGCAGTCACCAGACTGGTCGGGAGCTCTACGAGCAGTACTTC

v_gene: TRBV21-1
j_gene: TRBJ2-7
abundance: NA
d_gene: NA
CDR3aa: CASSPGLAGSRDEQYF
CDR3nt: TGTGCCAGCAGCCCGGGACTAGCGGGCTCGAGGGACGAGCAGTACTTC

v_gene: TRBV19
j_gene: TRBJ1-5
abundance: NA
d_gene: NA
CDR3aa: CATNFRLRSNQPQHF
CDR3nt: TGTGCCACCAACTTCAGGCTCCGGAGCAATCAGCCCCAGCATTTT

v_gene: TRBV7-9
j_gene: TRBJ2-2
abundance: NA
d_gene: TRBD2
CDR3aa: CASSLTSGLDTGELFF
CDR3nt: TGTGCCAGCAGCCTCACTAGCGGGTTGGACACCGGGGAGCTGTTTTTT

v_gene: TRBV9
j_gene: TRBJ2-1
abundance: NA
d_gene: TRBD2
CDR3aa: CASAASGYNEQFF
CDR3nt: TGTGCCAGCGCCGCTAGCGGTTACAATGAGCAGTTCTTC

v_gene: TRBV30
j_gene: TRBJ2-6
abundance: once
d_gene: TRBD1
CDR3aa: CAWRWTGASSGANVLTF
CDR3nt: TGTGCCTGGAGGTGGACAGGGGCTAGCTCTGGGGCCAACGTCCTGACTTTC

v_gene: TRBV7-2
j_gene: TRBJ2-7
abundance: NA
d_gene: TRBD2
CDR3aa: CASSLGASGHEQYF
CDR3nt: TGTGCCAGCAGCTTAGGGGCTAGCGGACACGAGCAGTACTTC

v_gene: TRBV5-4
j_gene: TRBJ1-1
abundance: NA
d_gene: TRBD1
CDR3aa: CASSLHTGGSFQSEAFF
CDR3nt: TGTGCCAGCAGCTTGCACACAGGGGGCTCATTTCAGTCTGAAGCTTTCTTT

v_gene: TRBV4-1
j_gene: TRBJ2-2
abundance: few
d_gene: TRBD2
CDR3aa: CASSPIGLAGHTGELFF
CDR3nt: TGCGCCAGCAGCCCTATCGGACTAGCGGGGCACACCGGGGAGCTGTTTTTT

v_gene: TRBV9
j_gene: TRBJ2-1
abundance: NA
d_gene: TRBD2
CDR3aa: CASSVASGSLTPQFF
CDR3nt: TGTGCCAGCAGCGTAGCTAGCGGGTCCCTCACGCCGCAGTTCTTC

v_gene: TRBV11-1
j_gene: TRBJ2-5
abundance: few
d_gene: TRBD2
CDR3aa: CASSLILAAETQYF
CDR3nt: TGTGCCAGCAGCTTAATCCTAGCGGCAGAGACCCAGTACTTC

v_gene: TRBV7-3
j_gene: TRBJ2-2
abundance: once
d_gene: TRBD2
CDR3aa: CASSSGLAGDNGELFF
CDR3nt: TGTGCCAGCAGCTCGGGACTAGCGGGAGATAACGGGGAGCTGTTTTTT

v_gene: TRBV7-3
j_gene: TRBJ2-3
abundance: NA
d_gene: TRBD2
CDR3aa: CASSLSSGSGTDTQYF
CDR3nt: TGTGCCAGCAGCTTATCTAGCGGAAGCGGCACAGATACGCAGTATTTT

v_gene: TRBV28
j_gene: TRBJ2-6
abundance: NA
d_gene: NA
CDR3aa: CASSLFGALGANVLTF
CDR3nt: TGTGCCAGCAGTTTATTTGGGGCGCTGGGGGCCAACGTCCTGACTTTC

v_gene: TRBV23-1
j_gene: TRBJ2-6
abundance: few
d_gene: NA
CDR3aa: CASSQGESPLTSGANVLTF
CDR3nt: TGCGCCAGCAGTCAAGGGGAGAGCCCATTGACCTCTGGGGCCAACGTCCTGACTTTC

v_gene: TRBV19
j_gene: TRBJ2-7
abundance: NA
d_gene: NA
CDR3aa: CATHGRGDYEQYF
CDR3nt: TGTGCCACCCACGGAAGGGGCGACTACGAGCAGTACTTC

v_gene: TRBV18
j_gene: TRBJ2-1
abundance: NA
d_gene: TRBD2
CDR3aa: CASSPGLEGEQFF
CDR3nt: TGTGCCAGCTCACCGGGACTAGAGGGTGAGCAGTTCTTC

v_gene: TRBV30
j_gene: TRBJ2-7
abundance: NA
d_gene: NA
CDR3aa: CAWSSGQWRIPYEQYF
CDR3nt: TGTGCCTGGAGTTCTGGACAGTGGCGAATACCCTACGAGCAGTACTTC

v_gene: TRBV30
j_gene: TRBJ2-1
abundance: once
d_gene: TRBD1
CDR3aa: CAWSGTDRGIDEQFF
CDR3nt: TGTGCCTGGAGTGGCACGGACAGGGGGATCGATGAGCAGTTCTTC

v_gene: TRBV7-9
j_gene: TRBJ2-2
abundance: NA
d_gene: NA
CDR3aa: CASSHLIHSTNTGELFF
CDR3nt: TGTGCCAGCAGCCACCTCATCCATAGCACGAACACCGGGGAGCTGTTTTTT

v_gene: TRBV7-9
j_gene: TRBJ2-5
abundance: NA
d_gene: TRBD1
CDR3aa: CASSTTDRGAETQYF
CDR3nt: TGTGCCAGCAGCACAACAGACAGGGGCGCGGAGACCCAGTACTTC

v_gene: TRBV7-8
j_gene: TRBJ1-2
abundance: NA
d_gene: NA
CDR3aa: CASSQARVVGTSNGYTF
CDR3nt: TGTGCCAGCAGCCAGGCGAGGGTTGTTGGAACGAGTAATGGCTACACCTTC

v_gene: TRBV4-1
j_gene: TRBJ2-2
abundance: NA
d_gene: TRBD2
CDR3aa: CASSQDLVRASGRTGELFF
CDR3nt: TGCGCCAGCAGCCAAGATCTTGTTCGGGCTAGCGGGAGGACCGGGGAGCTGTTTTTT

v_gene: TRBV6-1
j_gene: TRBJ2-7
abundance: NA
d_gene: NA
CDR3aa: CASSVLQTMFPYEQYF
CDR3nt: TGTGCCAGCAGTGTCCTACAGACCATGTTTCCCTACGAGCAGTACTTC

v_gene: TRBV2
j_gene: TRBJ1-5
abundance: NA
d_gene: NA
CDR3aa: CASRGTTGNSNQPQHF
CDR3nt: TGTGCCAGCAGGGGGACCACAGGGAATAGCAATCAGCCCCAGCATTTT

v_gene: TRBV29-1
j_gene: TRBJ2-7
abundance: NA
d_gene: TRBD2
CDR3aa: CSVEDLAGGRYEQYF
CDR3nt: TGCAGCGTTGAAGATCTGGCGGGAGGGCGATACGAGCAGTACTTC

v_gene: TRBV29-1
j_gene: TRBJ2-3
abundance: NA
d_gene: NA
CDR3aa: CSVEDLGSTDTQYF
CDR3nt: TGCAGCGTTGAAGATCTAGGCAGCACAGATACGCAGTATTTT

v_gene: TRBV2
j_gene: TRBJ2-7
abundance: NA
d_gene: TRBD1
CDR3aa: CASSRDRISSYEQYF
CDR3nt: TGTGCCAGCAGTCGGGACAGGATCAGCTCCTACGAGCAGTACTTC

v_gene: TRBV29-1
j_gene: TRBJ1-2
abundance: NA
d_gene: NA
CDR3aa: CSVLATNYGYTF
CDR3nt: TGCAGCGTTCTGGCGACAAACTATGGCTACACCTTC

v_gene: TRBV5-1
j_gene: TRBJ1-2
abundance: NA
d_gene: NA
CDR3aa: CASSFLGGYTF
CDR3nt: TGCGCCAGCAGCTTCTTGGGCGGCTACACCTTC

v_gene: TRBV6-5
j_gene: TRBJ1-5
abundance: NA
d_gene: NA
CDR3aa: CASWEGDGNQPQHF
CDR3nt: TGTGCCAGCTGGGAGGGCGACGGCAATCAGCCCCAGCATTTT

v_gene: TRBV2
j_gene: TRBJ1-4
abundance: NA
d_gene: NA
CDR3aa: CASSVYQGSNEKLFF
CDR3nt: TGTGCCAGCAGTGTCTATCAGGGGTCTAATGAAAAACTGTTTTTT